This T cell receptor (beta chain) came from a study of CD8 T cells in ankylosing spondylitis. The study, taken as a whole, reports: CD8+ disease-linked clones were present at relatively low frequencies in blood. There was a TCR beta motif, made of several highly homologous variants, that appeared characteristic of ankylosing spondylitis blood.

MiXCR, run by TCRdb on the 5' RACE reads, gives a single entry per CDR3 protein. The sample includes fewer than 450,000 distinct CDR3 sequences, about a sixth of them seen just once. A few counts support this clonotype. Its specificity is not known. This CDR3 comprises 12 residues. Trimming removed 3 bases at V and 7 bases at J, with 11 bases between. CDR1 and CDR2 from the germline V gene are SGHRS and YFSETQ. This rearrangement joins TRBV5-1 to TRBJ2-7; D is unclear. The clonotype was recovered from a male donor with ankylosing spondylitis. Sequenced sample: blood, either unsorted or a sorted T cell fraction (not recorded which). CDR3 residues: CASSWTGLEQYF. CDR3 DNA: TGCGCCAGCAGCTGGACCGGGCTGGAGCAGTACTTC.